One sample yielded the 12 T cell receptor beta chains listed below, sequenced in a study of CD8 T cells in Susac syndrome. A quantity of about 0.45 to 1 ug RNA underwent reverse transcription using random hexamers. TCRdb reprocessed the immunoSEQ multiplex PCR reads via MiXCR and lists one record per CDR3 protein. Of under 200,000 distinct CDR3 sequences in the sample, roughly 94% are singletons; the top ten hold 0.095% to 0.12%. Input material: CD4+ T cells from PBMCs. Source of these receptors: a human donor in good health.

The chain recombines TRBV6-5 with TRBJ2-4; 14 nucleotides line up with TRBD2. J was trimmed by 0 bases and V by 8 bases; bases with no gene match: 9. The CDR3 is made up of 18 amino acids. CDR1 is MNHEY and CDR2 is SVGAGI in the germline V gene. In DNA form, the CDR3 reads TGTGCCAGCGTTTCCGGGACTAGCGGGGGAGTAGCCAAAAACATTCAGTACTTC. This gives the protein CASVSGTSGGVAKNIQYF.

The chain links TRBV25-1 to TRBJ1-1, with D perhaps matching TRBD1 (5 bases). CDR1 MGHDK and CDR2 SYGVNS come from the germline V gene. V lost 7 bases, J lost 1 base, and 13 bases lay in between. This CDR3 is 14 amino acids long. CDR3 loop: CASTPRGQNTEAFF. CDR3 DNA sequence: TGTGCCAGCACGCCGCGGGGCCAGAACACTGAAGCTTTCTTT.

The chain employs TRBV24-1 and TRBJ1-5; D is uncertain. The CDR3 spans 12 residues. V was trimmed by 5 bases and J by 3 bases, leaving 4 bases between them. In germline, CDR1 is KGHDR, CDR2 SFDVKD. In DNA, the CDR3 is TGTGCCACCAGTGCGGTCAATCAGCCCCAGCATTTT. This encodes CATSAVNQPQHF.

J is TRBJ2-1 and V is TRBV20-1; tentatively, D is TRBD1 (6 bases). CDR3 length: 13 amino acids. In germline, CDR1 is DFQATT, CDR2 SNEGSKA (reference sequence). Deletions cut 1 base from V and 10 bases from J, with 14 bases between. The CDR3 nucleotides are TGCAGTGCTAGAGTACCCTACAGGGCCGAGCAGTTCTTC. Translating it yields CSARVPYRAEQFF.

This clonotype has only one observation. This sequence joins TRBV3-1 and TRBJ2-1, with D unresolved. Trimming removed 3 bases at V and 12 bases at J, with 9 bases between. Germline V gives CDR1 LGHDT, CDR2 YNNKEL (reference sequence). This CDR3 has 11 residues. CDR3 sequence (DNA): TGTGCCAGCAGCCATTCATTGGGGCAGTTCTTC. This translates into CASSHSLGQFF.

CDR3 DNA sequence: TGCGCCAGCACCTCAGGCTGGAGACAAGAGACCCAGTACTTC. Protein: CASTSGWRQETQYF. The V and J genes are TRBV5-1 and TRBJ2-5; D is uncertain. V lost 6 bases and J lost 2, with 14 bases in between. CDR1 is SGHRS and CDR2 is YFSETQ in the germline V gene. This CDR3 region has 14 residues. Based on the CDR3 plus reference TRBV5-1 and TRBJ2-5, the full variable domain is KAGVTQTPRYLIKTRGQQVTLSCSPISGHRSVSWYQQTPGQGLQFLFEYFSETQRNKGNFPGRFSGRQFSNSRSEMNVSTLELGDSALYLCASTSGWRQETQYFGPGTRLLVL.

This rearrangement joins TRBV20-1 to TRBJ1-1, with D perhaps matching TRBD1 (6 bases). This CDR3 spans 15 amino acids. V gave up 3 bases and J gave up 6 bases, with 20 bases separating them. In germline, CDR1 is DFQATT, CDR2 SNEGSKA (reference sequence). CDR3 in DNA: TGCAGTGCTAGGGGGGCGAGAGGGCACGAGGCTGAAGCTTTCTTT. Translated: CSARGARGHEAEAFF.

The chain joins TRBV7-9 to TRBJ1-4; TRBD1 agrees at 7 bases. The CDR3 extends over 17 amino acids. V lost 1 base to trimming and J lost 2 bases; unmatched junction nucleotides: 7. The V gene's germline CDR1 is SEHNR and CDR2 FQNEAQ (reference sequence). CDR3 in DNA: TGTGCCAGCAGCTTAGAGTTAGGGACAGAGACTAATGAAAAACTGTTTTTT. Protein: CASSLELGTETNEKLFF.

The chain combines TRBV20-1 with TRBJ2-1; no reliable D call. The CDR3 sequence is 12 residues long. V was shortened by 0 bases and J by 6 bases, with 6 bases between the two germline ends. The germline gives CDR1 DFQATT, CDR2 SNEGSKA (reference sequence). The CDR3 region is CSAREMGNEQFF. The CDR3, as DNA: TGCAGTGCTAGAGAGATGGGCAATGAGCAGTTCTTC.

The chain links TRBV6-5 to TRBJ1-6, with D unresolved. Trimming cost V 6 bases and J 14 bases, with 14 bases left between them. This CDR3 is 12 amino acids long. CDR1 and CDR2 (germline): MNHEY, SVGAGI. The CDR3 is CASRGNQFTLHF. The CDR3 coding sequence is TGTGCCAGCAGGGGCAACCAGTTCACCCTCCACTTT.

The V call is TRBV29-1, the J call TRBJ1-2; a weak D match, TRBD1 (6 bases). V was shortened by 6 bases and J by 6 bases, with 11 bases between the two germline ends. The V gene's germline CDR1 is SQVTM and CDR2 ANQGSEA. The CDR3 is 11 amino acids. The CDR3 coding sequence is TGCAGCGTACTCGGACAGCATGGCTACACCTTC. It specifies CSVLGQHGYTF.

This chain uses TRBV9 with TRBJ2-3; D is perhaps TRBD1 (5 bases). The CDR3 is 13 residues long. Germline V gene lookup returns CDR1 SGDLS and CDR2 YYNGEE. V dropped 0 bases and J dropped 4 bases, with 6 bases sitting between them. DNA of the CDR3: TGTGCCAGCAGCGTAGAGGGGCCAGATACGCAGTATTTT. Translating it yields CASSVEGPDTQYF.